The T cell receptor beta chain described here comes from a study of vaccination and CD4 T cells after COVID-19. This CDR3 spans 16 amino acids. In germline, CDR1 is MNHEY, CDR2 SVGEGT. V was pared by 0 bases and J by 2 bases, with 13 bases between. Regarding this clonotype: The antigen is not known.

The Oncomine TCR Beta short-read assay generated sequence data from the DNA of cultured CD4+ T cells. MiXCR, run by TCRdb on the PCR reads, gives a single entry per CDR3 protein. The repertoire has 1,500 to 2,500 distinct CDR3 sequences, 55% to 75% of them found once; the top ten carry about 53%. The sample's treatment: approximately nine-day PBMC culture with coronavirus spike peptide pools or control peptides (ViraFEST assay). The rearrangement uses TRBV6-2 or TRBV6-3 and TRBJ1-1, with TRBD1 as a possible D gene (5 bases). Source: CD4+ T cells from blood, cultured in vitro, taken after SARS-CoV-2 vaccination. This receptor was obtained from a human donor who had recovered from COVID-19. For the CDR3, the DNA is TGTGCCAGCAGTTACTCCGGGTACAGGATTAACACTGAAGCTTTCTTT. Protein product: CASSYSGYRINTEAFF.